Below are 29 T cell receptor beta chains sequenced from a single sample in a study of blood T cell repertoires in COVID-19 (dated by TCRdb to about 2020). The library was prepared using the immunoSEQ multiplex PCR assay. Imported from immuneACCESS, the table was reduced by TCRdb to in-frame sequences with V and J called. These copies leave out some clones; in studies compared against another copy, an unresolved V gene accounts for under half, and the cause of the remainder is not known. The sample has a few hundred thousand clones on record, 88% of them singletons. The ten top clones hold over 0.55% of the sample. The sample taken for sequencing was peripheral blood. Receptor source: a human donor in a cohort sampled during active COVID-19.

The chain has TRBV19 and TRBJ2-7; 10 bases agree with TRBD1. Trimming at V came to 6 bases and at J to 4 bases, leaving 6 bases not matched to a gene. The CDR3 has 14 residues. CDR1 and CDR2 from the germline V gene are LNHDA and SQIVND (reference sequence). CDR3 DNA sequence: TGTGCCAGTAGGCTTCGGGACAGGGGTTACGAGCAGTACTTC. Its translation: CASRLRDRGYEQYF.

The gene calls are TRBV11-2 and TRBJ2-2; D is possibly TRBD2 (6 bases). Germline V gene sequence: CDR1 SGHAT, CDR2 FQNNGV. The CDR3 spans 16 residues. Trimming removed 5 bases from V and 4 bases from J, with 17 bases in between. CDR3 sequence (DNA): TGTGCCAGCAGCCACATCGCGGGGCCAAGCACCGGGGAGCTGTTTTTT. Encoded protein: CASSHIAGPSTGELFF. Using reference TRBV11-2 and TRBJ2-2 for the parts outside the CDR3, the full variable domain is EAGVAQSPRYKIIEKRQSVAFWCNPISGHATLYWYQQILGQGPKLLIQFQNNGVVDDSQLPKDRFSAERLKGVDSTLKIQPAKLEDSAVYLCASSHIAGPSTGELFFGEGSRLTVL.

V usage is TRBV7-3 and J usage is TRBJ2-1; no clear D. There are 14 residues in the CDR3. V dropped 5 bases and J dropped 9 bases, with 17 bases sitting between them. Germline loops: CDR1 SGHTA, CDR2 FQGTGA. The CDR3 coding sequence is TGTGCCAGCAGCCCGAACAGCAGTCCCGGTGAGCAGTTCTTC. This gives the protein CASSPNSSPGEQFF.

The rearrangement joins TRBV19 to TRBJ2-5; TRBD1 matches 9 bases. This CDR3 is 14 amino acids long. After removal of 3 bases from V and 3 bases from J, the junction contained 2 bases not matched to a gene. Germline-derived CDR1 and CDR2 are LNHDA and SQIVND (reference sequence). This CDR3 is CASSIGQGKETQYF. As DNA, the CDR3 is TGTGCCAGTAGTATCGGACAGGGGAAAGAGACCCAGTACTTC. The full variable domain, with the rest looked up from reference TRBV19 and TRBJ2-5, is DGGITQSPKYLFRKEGQNVTLSCEQNLNHDAMYWYRQDPGQGLRLIYYSQIVNDFQKGDIAEGYSVSREKKESFPLTVTSAQKNPTAFYLCASSIGQGKETQYFGPGTRLLVL.

CDR3 amino acids: CASSQRVSNTDTQYF. The CDR3 DNA reads as TGCGCCAGCAGCCAACGCGTTAGCAACACAGATACGCAGTATTTT. This rearrangement joins TRBV4-1 to TRBJ2-3; D not certain. The V gene lost 2 bases and the J gene lost 2 bases, with 11 bases spanning the gap. CDR3 length equals 15 residues. Germline V gene lookup returns CDR1 MGHRA and CDR2 YSYEKL.

The CDR3 DNA is TGTGCCAGCAGTGACGTGACAGGGATCGATGAAAAACTGTTTTTT. Protein product: CASSDVTGIDEKLFF. The chain uses TRBV6-2 or TRBV6-3 and TRBJ1-4; 7 nucleotides line up with TRBD1. The CDR3 length is 15 residues. The germline CDR1 and CDR2 sequences are MNHEY and SVGEGT. V lost 5 bases, J lost 6 bases, and 9 bases stayed unmatched.

This clone has a single count. V gene TRBV5-6 combines with J gene TRBJ1-1; 8 nucleotides match TRBD1. Germline CDR1 SGHDT, CDR2 YYEEEE. The junction had 9 bases not matched to a gene; V was cut back by 2 bases and J by 0 bases. This CDR3 comprises 17 residues. DNA for the CDR3: TGTGCCAGCAGCTTAGTCTCAGGGGGCTATATGAACACTGAAGCTTTCTTT. Translated: CASSLVSGGYMNTEAFF.

The J gene is TRBJ2-5, the V gene TRBV28; 7 nucleotides match TRBD1. J gave up 2 bases and V 4 bases, and 7 bases lay outside the gene matches. Germline V lookup: CDR1 MDHEN, CDR2 SYDVKM. This CDR3 is built from 15 residues. The CDR3 loop reads CASSSTSDRQETQYF. CDR3 sequence (DNA): TGTGCCAGCAGTTCTACTTCGGACAGGCAAGAGACCCAGTACTTC.

The chain links TRBV7-2 to TRBJ2-5, with D maybe TRBD2 (5 bases). The V gene's germline CDR1 is SGHTA and CDR2 FQGNSA. This CDR3 is 14 amino acids long. Trimming removed 1 base at V and 4 bases at J, with 10 bases between. The CDR3 spells CASSLGGIPETQYF. The DNA of the CDR3 is TGTGCCAGCAGCTTAGGAGGGATCCCAGAGACCCAGTACTTC.

This chain links TRBV7-2 with TRBJ1-5; tentatively, D is TRBD1 (5 bases). In germline, CDR1 is SGHTA, CDR2 FQGNSA. The CDR3 contains 14 residues. The V and J ends lost 4 bases and 3 bases respectively, with 10 bases between them. The CDR3 DNA reads TGTGCCAGCAGCTATAAGGGGTTCAATCAGCCCCAGCATTTT. Translation gives CASSYKGFNQPQHF.

The chain joins TRBV27 to TRBJ2-7, with TRBD2 matching over 8 bases. Per the germline V gene, CDR1 is MNHEY and CDR2 is SMNVEV (reference sequence). The junction had 2 bases not matched to a gene; V was cut back by 3 bases and J by 7 bases. The CDR3 runs 12 residues. The chain's CDR3 is CASSFTSGEQYF. DNA for the CDR3: TGTGCCAGCAGTTTTACTAGCGGTGAGCAGTACTTC.

Here the CDR3 DNA reads TGTGCCAGCAGCCAAGACCCGACGCTAGTGACTAGCGGGGTCCACGAGCAGTACTTC. It is translated as CASSQDPTLVTSGVHEQYF. This sequence joins TRBV3-1 (or the pseudogene TRBV3-2) and TRBJ2-7; the match to TRBD2 covers 11 bases. The germline V gene encodes CDR1 LGHDT and CDR2 YNNKEL (reference sequence). After removal of 0 bases from V and 5 bases from J, the junction contained 15 bases not matched to a gene. CDR3 size: 19 residues.

CDR3 coding DNA: TGTGCCACCAGTGATTTAGGGGATTTAGGCACAGATACGCAGTATTTT. This encodes CATSDLGDLGTDTQYF. V is TRBV24-1 and J is TRBJ2-3, with D possibly TRBD1 on 5 matching bases. Germline values: CDR1 KGHDR, CDR2 SFDVKD. Between the trimmed V and J ends, which lost 1 base and 1 base, there was a span of 11 bases. CDR3 length equals 16 residues.

The genes are TRBV7-2 and TRBJ1-2; weak D call: TRBD1 (6 bases). Deletions cut 1 base from V and 8 bases from J, with 17 bases between. The CDR3 totals 15 residues. CDR1 is SGHTA and CDR2 is FQGNSA in the germline V gene. The CDR3 region has the DNA TGTGCCAGCAGCTTAGACACTCAGGGGTTTGGGGGCTACACCTTC. Protein sequence: CASSLDTQGFGGYTF.

In this sample, this clone turned up once. This rearrangement joins TRBV27 to TRBJ2-7; tentative D call: TRBD1 (6 bases). Trimming shortened V by 2 bases and J by 2 bases, and 16 bases separated the two germline ends. The CDR3 is 16 amino acids. Germline V gene sequence: CDR1 MNHEY, CDR2 SMNVEV (reference sequence). The CDR3 region is CASSLRPRGSAYEQYF. As DNA, the CDR3 is TGTGCCAGCAGTTTACGACCCAGGGGATCTGCCTACGAGCAGTACTTC.

The chain couples TRBV28 to TRBJ2-3; tentatively, D is TRBD2 (5 bases). CDR3 length: 15 residues. Germline lookup yields CDR1 MDHEN and CDR2 SYDVKM. V dropped 8 bases and J dropped 0 bases, with 15 bases sitting between them. The CDR3 DNA sequence: TGTGCCAGCCCGCCGTCCCCGGGGAGCACAGATACGCAGTATTTT. Protein: CASPPSPGSTDTQYF. The full variable domain, in which reference TRBV28 and TRBJ2-3 provide the parts outside the CDR3, is DVKVTQSSRYLVKRTGEKVFLECVQDMDHENMFWYRQDPGLGLRLIYFSYDVKMKEKGDIPEGYSVSREKKERFSLILESASTNQTSMYLCASPPSPGSTDTQYFGPGTRLTVL.

V gene TRBV7-8 combines with J gene TRBJ2-7; D may be TRBD2 (5 bases). Looked up from germline, CDR1 is SGHVS and CDR2 is FQNEAQ. The CDR3 totals 14 residues. Trimming took 5 bases from V and 2 from J, leaving 13 bases between them. CDR3 nucleotides: TGTGCCAGCAGCCGCCGGACGGGGACCTACGAGCAGTACTTC. This sequence encodes CASSRRTGTYEQYF.

In its sample, this clone was seen once. The sample holds other DNA sequences that translate to the same CDR3. The genes are TRBV11-2 and TRBJ1-2, with D maybe TRBD1 (5 bases). The CDR3 loop spans 12 amino acids. The V end lost 0 bases, the J end lost 6 bases, and 5 bases lay between the germline ends. Germline V CDR1 and CDR2: SGHAT, FQNNGV. The CDR3 sequence is CASSLEGDGYTF. CDR3 nucleotides: TGTGCCAGCAGCTTAGAAGGGGATGGCTACACCTTC.

J is TRBJ2-7 and V is TRBV19, with a tentative D call TRBD1 (6 bases). Per the germline V gene, CDR1 is LNHDA and CDR2 is SQIVND (reference sequence). The CDR3 is made up of 15 amino acids. V lost 4 bases and J lost 3, with 16 bases in between. The CDR3 spells CASSKNDRPFYEQYF. CDR3 DNA: TGTGCCAGTAGTAAGAATGACAGGCCCTTCTACGAGCAGTACTTC. The full variable domain, completed using reference TRBV19 and TRBJ2-7, is DGGITQSPKYLFRKEGQNVTLSCEQNLNHDAMYWYRQDPGQGLRLIYYSQIVNDFQKGDIAEGYSVSREKKESFPLTVTSAQKNPTAFYLCASSKNDRPFYEQYFGPGTRLTVT.

The J gene is TRBJ2-7, the V gene TRBV6-5, with D uncertain. V gave up 6 bases and J gave up 7 bases, with 13 bases separating them. CDR3 length: 12 residues. CDR1 and CDR2 (germline): MNHEY, SVGAGI. CDR3 sequence (DNA): TGTGCCAGCAGCGGCGGAACGGGTGAGCAGTACTTC. This encodes CASSGGTGEQYF.

V is TRBV5-7 and J is TRBJ2-3, with D possibly matching TRBD1 (5 bases). TRBV5-7 is an ORF, and what it does is uncertain. Trimming cost V 0 bases and J 2 bases, with 22 bases left between them. There are 19 residues in the CDR3. Written as DNA, the CDR3 is TGTGCCAGCAGCTTGGCCGTGGTTATCAGGGCCAACGACACAGATACGCAGTATTTT. Translated: CASSLAVVIRANDTDTQYF.

J is TRBJ1-3 and V is TRBV18; D might be TRBD1 (5 bases). Germline CDR1 and CDR2: KGHSH and LQKENI. The V and J ends lost 2 bases and 4 bases respectively, with 9 bases between them. This CDR3 has 14 residues. The CDR3 reads CASSPGGNGNTIYF. CDR3 DNA: TGTGCCAGCTCACCAGGGGGGAACGGAAACACCATATATTTT. Full variable domain (rest looked up from reference TRBV18 and TRBJ1-3): NAGVMQNPRHLVRRRGQEARLRCSPMKGHSHVYWYRQLPEEGLKFMVYLQKENIIDESGMPKERFSAEFPKEGPSILRIQQVVRGDSAAYFCASSPGGNGNTIYFGEGSWLTVV.

This clone has just a few counts. The chain carries TRBV9 and TRBJ1-2, with 8 bases fitting TRBD1. Per the germline V gene, CDR1 is SGDLS and CDR2 is YYNGEE. V shed 4 bases, J shed 8 bases, and the junction held 10 bases outside the gene matches. CDR3 length: 14 residues. The CDR3 region has the DNA TGTGCCAGCAGCATCCCAGGGGGCGCACAGGGCTACACCTTC. This codes for CASSIPGGAQGYTF.

This chain links TRBV2 with TRBJ2-7, with D possibly TRBD1 on 5 matching bases. The germline CDR1 and CDR2 sequences are SNHLY and FYNNEI. Trimming pared 4 bases from V and 0 bases from J, leaving 10 bases between. This CDR3 region has 14 residues. The chain's CDR3 is CASSGQLGSYEQYF. CDR3 DNA: TGTGCCAGCAGTGGACAGTTGGGCTCCTACGAGCAGTACTTC.

The chain combines TRBV12-3 or TRBV12-4 with TRBJ1-4, with D uncertain. The J call is uncertain, as TRBJ2-2 better fits the DNA end. The CDR3 has 12 residues. For the CDR3, the DNA is TGTGCCAGCAGTCCGAACCCATTGGAGCTGTTTTTT. This sequence encodes CASSPNPLELFF.

The chain is built from TRBV4-1 and TRBJ1-2; 7 bases agree with TRBD1. V shed 0 bases and J 6 bases; nucleotides not matched to a gene: 4. The CDR3 has 14 amino acids. Germline loops: CDR1 MGHRA, CDR2 YSYEKL. CDR3 amino acids: CASSQDWTGDGYTF. CDR3 nucleotides: TGCGCCAGCAGCCAAGATTGGACAGGAGATGGCTACACCTTC.

V gene TRBV5-6 combines with J gene TRBJ2-2; no clear D. This CDR3 comprises 16 residues. Trimming left V 1 base short and J 2 bases short, with 12 bases between. Germline lookup yields CDR1 SGHDT and CDR2 YYEEEE. The CDR3 bases are TGTGCCAGCAGCTTGAAATCCGAGTATAACACCGGGGAGCTGTTTTTT. It yields the protein CASSLKSEYNTGELFF.

CDR3 in DNA: TGCGCCAGCAGCCAGAGGGTGTGGATGGACGCCGGGACAGAGGGCAATCAGCCCCAGCATTTT. This codes for CASSQRVWMDAGTEGNQPQHF. The chain couples TRBV4-3 to TRBJ1-5; TRBD1 matches at 7 bases. The ends lost 3 bases at V and 2 bases at J; junction bases unmatched: 22. CDR1 and CDR2 (germline): LGHNA, YSLEER. This CDR3 region has 21 residues.

The chain links TRBV6-1 to TRBJ1-2, with 7 positions matching TRBD1. CDR1 and CDR2 from the germline V gene are MNHNS and SASEGT. The CDR3 is 15 amino acids. V lost 0 bases, J lost 4 bases, and 5 bases stayed unmatched. The CDR3 region has the DNA TGTGCCAGCAGTGAAGCAGGGACAGCCAGCTATGGCTACACCTTC. This gives the protein CASSEAGTASYGYTF.